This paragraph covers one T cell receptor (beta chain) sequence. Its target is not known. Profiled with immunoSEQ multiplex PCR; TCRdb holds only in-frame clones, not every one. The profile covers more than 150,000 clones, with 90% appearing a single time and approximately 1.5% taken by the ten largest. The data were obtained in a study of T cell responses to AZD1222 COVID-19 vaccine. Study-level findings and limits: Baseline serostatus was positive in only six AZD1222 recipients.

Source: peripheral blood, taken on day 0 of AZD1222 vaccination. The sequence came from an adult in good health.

CDR3 DNA: TGTGCCAGCAGTGAAGTTCAGATTATGAACACTGAAGCTTTCTTT. Translation gives CASSEVQIMNTEAFF. The gene calls are TRBV6-1 and TRBJ1-1; D not certain. CDR1 MNHNS and CDR2 SASEGT come from the germline V gene. V was cut by 1 base and J by 0 bases, with 9 bases left in between. The CDR3 runs to 15 residues.